This T cell receptor beta chain was obtained from a study of chemoradiotherapy in HPV16-positive cancers. Study outcomes and limitations: Functional assays defining HPV-specific T cells used only a couple of HPV16-positive patients.

The repertoire was sequenced with immunoSEQ multiplex PCR; TCRdb's copy has only in-frame clones and lacks some. Found here are tens of thousands of clones, around 77% of them singletons; the top ten hold around 4%. In the case of this clone: The target antigen is unknown.

The starting material was blood, obtained from a patient who underwent chemoradiotherapy. This TCR was recovered from a human donor with HPV-associated anogenital cancer.

CDR3: CASSLAAGMTYEQYF. As DNA, the CDR3 is TGTGCCAGTAGTCTAGCGGCAGGGATGACCTACGAGCAGTACTTC. The rearrangement uses TRBV19 and TRBJ2-7, with 7 positions matching TRBD2. Per the germline V gene, CDR1 is LNHDA and CDR2 is SQIVND (reference sequence). This CDR3 is 15 amino acids long. The junction had 9 bases not matched to a gene; V was cut back by 5 bases and J by 2 bases.